This T cell receptor beta chain emerged from a study of T cells in localized non-small cell lung cancer. CDR1 and CDR2 (germline): MNHNS, SASEGT. The CDR3 is made up of 14 amino acids. V dropped 6 bases and J dropped 3 bases, with 15 bases sitting between them. Repertoires were generated with immunoSEQ multiplex PCR, while TCRdb's copy carries only in-frame clones and drops some. The sample carries 15,000 or so clones, approximately 89% recorded once. The clonotype comes from a man aged 40-75 years with stage III lung adenocarcinoma. The rearrangement joins TRBV6-1 to TRBJ2-7; tentative D call: TRBD2 (5 bases). Sequences were derived from peripheral blood mononuclear cells, sampled before any cancer treatment. The CDR3: CASRKTSGDYEQYF. DNA for the CDR3: TGTGCCAGCAGGAAGACCTCCGGGGACTACGAGCAGTACTTC.